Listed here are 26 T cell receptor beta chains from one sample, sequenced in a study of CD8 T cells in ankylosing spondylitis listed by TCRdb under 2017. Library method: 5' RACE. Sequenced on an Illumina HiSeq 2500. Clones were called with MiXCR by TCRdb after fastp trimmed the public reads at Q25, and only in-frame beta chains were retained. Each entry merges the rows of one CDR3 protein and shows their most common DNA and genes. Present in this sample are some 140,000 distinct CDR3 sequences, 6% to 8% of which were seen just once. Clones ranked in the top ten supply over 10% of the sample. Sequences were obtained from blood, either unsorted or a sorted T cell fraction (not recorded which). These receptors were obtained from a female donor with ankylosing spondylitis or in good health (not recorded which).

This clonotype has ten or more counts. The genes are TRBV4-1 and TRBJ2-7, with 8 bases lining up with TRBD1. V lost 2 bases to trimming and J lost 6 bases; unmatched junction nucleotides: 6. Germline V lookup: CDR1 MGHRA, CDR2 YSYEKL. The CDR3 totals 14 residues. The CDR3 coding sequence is TGCGCCAGCAGCCAAATTACGACAGGGGCCGAGCAGTACTTC. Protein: CASSQITTGAEQYF.

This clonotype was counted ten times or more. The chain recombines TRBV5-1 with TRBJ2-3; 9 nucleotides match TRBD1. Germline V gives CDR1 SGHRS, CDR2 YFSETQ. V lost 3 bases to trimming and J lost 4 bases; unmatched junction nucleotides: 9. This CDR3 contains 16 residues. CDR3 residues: CASSWRPGQGPDTQYF. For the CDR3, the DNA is TGCGCCAGCAGCTGGCGCCCGGGACAGGGCCCAGATACGCAGTATTTT.

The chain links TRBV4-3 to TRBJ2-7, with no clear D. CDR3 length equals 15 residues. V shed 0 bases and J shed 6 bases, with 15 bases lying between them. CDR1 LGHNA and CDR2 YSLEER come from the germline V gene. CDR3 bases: TGCGCCAGCAGCCAAGATGGCACGACTGACGGCGAGCAGTACTTC. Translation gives CASSQDGTTDGEQYF.

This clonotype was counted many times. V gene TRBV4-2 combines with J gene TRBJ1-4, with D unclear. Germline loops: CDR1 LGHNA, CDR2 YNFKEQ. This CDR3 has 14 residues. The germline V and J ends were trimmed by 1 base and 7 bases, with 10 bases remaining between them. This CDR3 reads CASSQGAETEKLFF. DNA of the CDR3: TGTGCCAGCAGCCAAGGAGCGGAAACTGAAAAACTGTTTTTT.

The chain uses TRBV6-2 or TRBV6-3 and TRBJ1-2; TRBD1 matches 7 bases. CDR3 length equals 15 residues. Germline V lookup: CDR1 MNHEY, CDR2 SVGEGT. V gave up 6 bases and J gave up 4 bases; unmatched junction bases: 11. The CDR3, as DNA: TGTGCCAGCAGAACAACAAAGGGACAGATCTATGGCTACACCTTC. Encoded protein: CASRTTKGQIYGYTF.

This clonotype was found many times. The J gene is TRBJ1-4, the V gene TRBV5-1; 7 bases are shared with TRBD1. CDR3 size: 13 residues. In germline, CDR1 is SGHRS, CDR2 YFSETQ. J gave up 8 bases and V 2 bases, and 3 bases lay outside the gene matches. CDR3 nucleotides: TGCGCCAGCAGCTTAGGACAGGAGGAAAAACTGTTTTTT. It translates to CASSLGQEEKLFF.

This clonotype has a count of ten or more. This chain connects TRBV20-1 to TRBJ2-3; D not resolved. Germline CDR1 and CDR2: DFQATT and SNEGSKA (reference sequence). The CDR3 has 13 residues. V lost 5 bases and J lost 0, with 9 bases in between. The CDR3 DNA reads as TGCAGTGCTCCAACCTCTAGCACAGATACGCAGTATTTT. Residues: CSAPTSSTDTQYF.

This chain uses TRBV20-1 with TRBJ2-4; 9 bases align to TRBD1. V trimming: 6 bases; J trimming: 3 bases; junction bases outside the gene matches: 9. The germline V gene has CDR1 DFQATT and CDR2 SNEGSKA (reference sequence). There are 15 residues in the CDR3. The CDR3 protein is CSARITGGRKNIQYF. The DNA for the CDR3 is TGCAGTGCCCGCATTACAGGGGGCCGCAAAAACATTCAGTACTTC.

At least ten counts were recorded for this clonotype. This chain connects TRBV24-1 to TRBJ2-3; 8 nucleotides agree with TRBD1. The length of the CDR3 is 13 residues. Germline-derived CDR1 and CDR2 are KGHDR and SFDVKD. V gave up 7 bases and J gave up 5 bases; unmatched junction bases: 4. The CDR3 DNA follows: TGTGCCACCAGGGACAGGGTTGGAGATACGCAGTATTTT. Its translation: CATRDRVGDTQYF.

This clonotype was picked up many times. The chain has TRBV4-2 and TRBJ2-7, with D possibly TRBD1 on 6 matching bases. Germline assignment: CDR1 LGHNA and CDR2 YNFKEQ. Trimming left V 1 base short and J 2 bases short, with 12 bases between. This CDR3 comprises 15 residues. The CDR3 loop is CASSQVTGQTYEQYF. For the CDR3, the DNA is TGTGCCAGCAGCCAAGTAACGGGACAAACCTACGAGCAGTACTTC.

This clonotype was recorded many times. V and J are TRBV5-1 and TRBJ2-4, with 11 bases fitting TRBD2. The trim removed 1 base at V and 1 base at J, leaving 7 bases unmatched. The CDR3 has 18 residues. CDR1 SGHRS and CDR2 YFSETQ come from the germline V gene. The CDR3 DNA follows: TGCGCCAGCAGCTTGCATACTAGCGGGGGCGGCGCCAAAAACATTCAGTACTTC. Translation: CASSLHTSGGGAKNIQYF.

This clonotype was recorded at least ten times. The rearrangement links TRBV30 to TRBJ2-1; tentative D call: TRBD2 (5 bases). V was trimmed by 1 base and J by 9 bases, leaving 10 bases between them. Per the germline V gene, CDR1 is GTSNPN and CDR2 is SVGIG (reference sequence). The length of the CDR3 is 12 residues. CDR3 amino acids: CAWSGGTSEQFF. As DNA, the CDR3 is TGTGCCTGGAGTGGAGGAACTAGTGAGCAGTTCTTC.

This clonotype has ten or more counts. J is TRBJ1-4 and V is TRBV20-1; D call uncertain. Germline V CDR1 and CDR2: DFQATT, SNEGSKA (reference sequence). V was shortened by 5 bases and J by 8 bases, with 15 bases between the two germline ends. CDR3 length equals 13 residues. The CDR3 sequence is CSAQSNLGEKLFF. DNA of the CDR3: TGCAGTGCTCAATCTAACCTCGGGGAAAAACTGTTTTTT.

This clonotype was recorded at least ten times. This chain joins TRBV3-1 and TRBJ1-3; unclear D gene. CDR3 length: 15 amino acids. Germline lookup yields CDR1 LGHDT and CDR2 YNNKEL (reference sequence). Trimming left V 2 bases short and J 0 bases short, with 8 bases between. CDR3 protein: CASSQQMISGNTIYF. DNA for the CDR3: TGTGCCAGCAGCCAACAGATGATCTCTGGAAACACCATATATTTT.

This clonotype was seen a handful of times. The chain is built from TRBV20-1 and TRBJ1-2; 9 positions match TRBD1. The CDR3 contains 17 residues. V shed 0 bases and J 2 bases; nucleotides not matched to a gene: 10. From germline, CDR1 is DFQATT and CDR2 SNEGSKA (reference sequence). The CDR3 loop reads CSARDTTGGHANYGYTF. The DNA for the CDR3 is TGCAGTGCTAGAGATACTACAGGGGGCCACGCAAACTATGGCTACACCTTC.

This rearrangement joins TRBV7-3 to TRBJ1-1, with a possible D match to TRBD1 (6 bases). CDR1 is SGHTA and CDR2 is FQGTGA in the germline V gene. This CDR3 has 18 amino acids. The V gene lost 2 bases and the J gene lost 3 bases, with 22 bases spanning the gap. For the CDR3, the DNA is TGTGCCAGCAGCTTACGGGCCCCAGGCCAGGGGCGGGACACTGAAGCTTTCTTT. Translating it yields CASSLRAPGQGRDTEAFF.

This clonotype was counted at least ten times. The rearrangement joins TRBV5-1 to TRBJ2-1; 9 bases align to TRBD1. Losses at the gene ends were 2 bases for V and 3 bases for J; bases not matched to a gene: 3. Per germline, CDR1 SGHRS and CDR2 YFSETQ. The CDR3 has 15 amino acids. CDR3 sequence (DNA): TGCGCCAGCAGCTTACAGGGGGCTGGCTACAATGAGCAGTTCTTC. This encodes CASSLQGAGYNEQFF.

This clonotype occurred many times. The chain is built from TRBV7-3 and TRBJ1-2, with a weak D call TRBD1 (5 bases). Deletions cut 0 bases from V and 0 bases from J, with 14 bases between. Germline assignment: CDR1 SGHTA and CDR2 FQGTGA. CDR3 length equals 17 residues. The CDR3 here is CASSLTAFLTANYGYTF. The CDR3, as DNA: TGTGCCAGCAGCTTAACCGCCTTTCTGACAGCTAACTATGGCTACACCTTC.

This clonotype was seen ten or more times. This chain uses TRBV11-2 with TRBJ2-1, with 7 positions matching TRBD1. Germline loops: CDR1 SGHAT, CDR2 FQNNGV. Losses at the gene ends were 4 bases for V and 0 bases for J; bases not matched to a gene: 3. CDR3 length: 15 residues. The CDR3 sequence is CASSYGQVSYNEQFF. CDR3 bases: TGTGCCAGCAGCTACGGACAGGTCTCCTACAATGAGCAGTTCTTC.

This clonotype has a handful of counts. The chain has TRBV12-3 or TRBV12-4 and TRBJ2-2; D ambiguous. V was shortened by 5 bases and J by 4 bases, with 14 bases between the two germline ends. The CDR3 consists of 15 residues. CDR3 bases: TGTGCCAGCAGTCCTACTGACTTCCCCACCGGGGAGCTGTTTTTT. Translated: CASSPTDFPTGELFF.

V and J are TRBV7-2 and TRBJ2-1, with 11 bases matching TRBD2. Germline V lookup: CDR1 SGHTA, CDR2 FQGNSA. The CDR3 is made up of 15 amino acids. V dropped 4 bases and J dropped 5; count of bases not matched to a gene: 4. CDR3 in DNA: TGTGCCAGCAGCTCTAGCGGGGGGCTTAACAATGAGCAGTTCTTC. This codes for CASSSSGGLNNEQFF.

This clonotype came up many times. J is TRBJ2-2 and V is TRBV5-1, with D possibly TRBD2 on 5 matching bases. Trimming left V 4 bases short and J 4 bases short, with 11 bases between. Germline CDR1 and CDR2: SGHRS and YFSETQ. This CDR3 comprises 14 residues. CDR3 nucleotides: TGCGCCAGCAGCGCGGGTTCCCCCACCGGGGAGCTGTTTTTT. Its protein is CASSAGSPTGELFF.

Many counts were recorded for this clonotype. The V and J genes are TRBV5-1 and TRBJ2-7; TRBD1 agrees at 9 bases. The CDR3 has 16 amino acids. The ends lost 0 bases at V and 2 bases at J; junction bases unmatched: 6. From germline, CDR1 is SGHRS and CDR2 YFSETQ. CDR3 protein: CASSLDSDRGAYEQYF. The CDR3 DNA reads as TGCGCCAGCAGCTTGGATTCGGACAGGGGTGCCTACGAGCAGTACTTC. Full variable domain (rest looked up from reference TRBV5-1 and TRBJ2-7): KAGVTQTPRYLIKTRGQQVTLSCSPISGHRSVSWYQQTPGQGLQFLFEYFSETQRNKGNFPGRFSGRQFSNSRSEMNVSTLELGDSALYLCASSLDSDRGAYEQYFGPGTRLTVT.

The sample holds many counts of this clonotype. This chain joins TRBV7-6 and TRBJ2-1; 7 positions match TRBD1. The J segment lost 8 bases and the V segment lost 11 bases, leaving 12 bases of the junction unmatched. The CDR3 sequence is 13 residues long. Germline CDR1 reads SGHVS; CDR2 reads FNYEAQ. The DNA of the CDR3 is TGTGCCGTTATAGGGGGCTGGGGTGATGAGCAGTTCTTC. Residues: CAVIGGWGDEQFF.

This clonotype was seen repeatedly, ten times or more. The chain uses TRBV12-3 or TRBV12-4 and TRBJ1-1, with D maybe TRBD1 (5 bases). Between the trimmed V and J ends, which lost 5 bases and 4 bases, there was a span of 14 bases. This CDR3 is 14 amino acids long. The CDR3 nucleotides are TGTGCCAGCAGTCTTCTATTTGGGGGCACTGAAGCTTTCTTT. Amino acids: CASSLLFGGTEAFF.

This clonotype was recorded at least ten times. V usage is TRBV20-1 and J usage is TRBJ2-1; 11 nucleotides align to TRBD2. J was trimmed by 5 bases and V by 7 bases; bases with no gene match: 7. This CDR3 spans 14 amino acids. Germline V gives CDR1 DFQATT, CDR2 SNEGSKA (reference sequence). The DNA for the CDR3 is TGCAGTGTTTCAGGGACTAGCGGCAACAATGAGCAGTTCTTC. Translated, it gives CSVSGTSGNNEQFF.